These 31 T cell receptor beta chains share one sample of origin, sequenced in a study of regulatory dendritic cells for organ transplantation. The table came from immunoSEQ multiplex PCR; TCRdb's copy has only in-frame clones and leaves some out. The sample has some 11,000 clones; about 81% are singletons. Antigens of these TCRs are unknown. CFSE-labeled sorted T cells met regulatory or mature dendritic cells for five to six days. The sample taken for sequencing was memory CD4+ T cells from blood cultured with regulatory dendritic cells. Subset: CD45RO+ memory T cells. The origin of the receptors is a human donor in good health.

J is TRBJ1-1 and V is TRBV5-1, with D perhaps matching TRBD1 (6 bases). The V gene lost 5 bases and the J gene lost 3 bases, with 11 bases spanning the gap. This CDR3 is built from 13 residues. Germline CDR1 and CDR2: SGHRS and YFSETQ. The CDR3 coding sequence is TGCGCCAGCAGACAGGGTGTGGACACTGAAGCTTTCTTT. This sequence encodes CASRQGVDTEAFF.

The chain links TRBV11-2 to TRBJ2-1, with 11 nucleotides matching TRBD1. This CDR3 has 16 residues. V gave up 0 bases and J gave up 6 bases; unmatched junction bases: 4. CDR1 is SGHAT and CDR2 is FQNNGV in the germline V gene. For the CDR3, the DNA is TGTGCCAGCAGCTTAGAGGTTGGGACAGGGGGCAATGAGCAGTTCTTC. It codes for CASSLEVGTGGNEQFF.

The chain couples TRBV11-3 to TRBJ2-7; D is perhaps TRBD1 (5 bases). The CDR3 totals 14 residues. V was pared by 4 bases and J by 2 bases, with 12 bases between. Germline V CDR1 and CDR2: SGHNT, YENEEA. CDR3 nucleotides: TGTGCCAGCAGCTACAGGAAAGAGGCCTACGAGCAGTACTTC. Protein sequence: CASSYRKEAYEQYF.

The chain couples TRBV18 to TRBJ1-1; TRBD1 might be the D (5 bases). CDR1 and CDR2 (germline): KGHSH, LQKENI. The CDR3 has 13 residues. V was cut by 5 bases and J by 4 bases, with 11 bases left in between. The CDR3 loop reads CASSTQGGTEAFF. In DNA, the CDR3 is TGTGCCAGCTCAACGCAGGGAGGCACTGAAGCTTTCTTT.

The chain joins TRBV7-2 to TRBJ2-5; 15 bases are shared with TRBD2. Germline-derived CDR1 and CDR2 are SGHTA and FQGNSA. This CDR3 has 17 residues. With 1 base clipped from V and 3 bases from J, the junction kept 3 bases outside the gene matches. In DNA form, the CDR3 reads TGTGCCAGCAGCTTAGAGTGGACTAGCGGGGGGGAAGAGACCCAGTACTTC. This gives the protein CASSLEWTSGGEETQYF.

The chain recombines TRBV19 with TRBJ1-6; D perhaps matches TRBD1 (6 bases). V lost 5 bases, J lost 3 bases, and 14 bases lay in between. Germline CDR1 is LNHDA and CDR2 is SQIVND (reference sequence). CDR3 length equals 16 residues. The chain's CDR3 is CASSSSGGHYNSPLHF. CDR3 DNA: TGTGCCAGTAGTTCCAGTGGGGGCCACTATAATTCACCCCTCCACTTT. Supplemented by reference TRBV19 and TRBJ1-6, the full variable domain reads DGGITQSPKYLFRKEGQNVTLSCEQNLNHDAMYWYRQDPGQGLRLIYYSQIVNDFQKGDIAEGYSVSREKKESFPLTVTSAQKNPTAFYLCASSSSGGHYNSPLHFGNGTRLTVT.

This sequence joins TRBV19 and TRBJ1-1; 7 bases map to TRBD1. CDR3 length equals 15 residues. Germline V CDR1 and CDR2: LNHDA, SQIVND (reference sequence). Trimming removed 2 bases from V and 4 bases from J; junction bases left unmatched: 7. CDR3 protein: CASSISGAGGTEAFF. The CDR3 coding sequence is TGTGCCAGTAGTATATCTGGGGCAGGGGGCACTGAAGCTTTCTTT.

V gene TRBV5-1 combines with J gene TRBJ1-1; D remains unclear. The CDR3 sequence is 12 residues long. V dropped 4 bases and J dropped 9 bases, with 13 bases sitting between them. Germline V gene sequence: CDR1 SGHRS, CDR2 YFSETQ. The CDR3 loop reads CASSLDGAKAFF. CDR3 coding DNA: TGCGCCAGCAGCCTGGACGGTGCGAAAGCTTTCTTT. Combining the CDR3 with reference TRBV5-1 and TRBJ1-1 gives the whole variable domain KAGVTQTPRYLIKTRGQQVTLSCSPISGHRSVSWYQQTPGQGLQFLFEYFSETQRNKGNFPGRFSGRQFSNSRSEMNVSTLELGDSALYLCASSLDGAKAFFGQGTRLTVV.

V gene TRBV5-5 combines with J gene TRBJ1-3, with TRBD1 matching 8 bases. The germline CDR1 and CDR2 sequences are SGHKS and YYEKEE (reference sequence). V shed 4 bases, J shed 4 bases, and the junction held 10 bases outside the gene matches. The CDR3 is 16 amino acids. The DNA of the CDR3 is TGTGCCAGCAGCCTAATGGGACAGGCGAGAGGAAACACCATATATTTT. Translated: CASSLMGQARGNTIYF.

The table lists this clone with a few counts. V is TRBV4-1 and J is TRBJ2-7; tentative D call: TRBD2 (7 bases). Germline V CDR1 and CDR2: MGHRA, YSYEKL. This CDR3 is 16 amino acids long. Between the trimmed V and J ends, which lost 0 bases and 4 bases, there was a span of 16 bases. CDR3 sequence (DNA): TGCGCCAGCAGCCAAGAAAAGAGGGGGGGCCGGTACGAGCAGTACTTC. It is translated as CASSQEKRGGRYEQYF.

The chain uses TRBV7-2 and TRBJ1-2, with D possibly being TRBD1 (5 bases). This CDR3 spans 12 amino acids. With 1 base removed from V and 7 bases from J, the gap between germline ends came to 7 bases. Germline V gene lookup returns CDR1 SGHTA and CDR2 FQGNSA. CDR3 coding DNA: TGTGCCAGCAGCTTAGACGGGGGTGGCTACACCTTC. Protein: CASSLDGGGYTF. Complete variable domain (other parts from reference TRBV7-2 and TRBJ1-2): GAGVSQSPSNKVTEKGKDVELRCDPISGHTALYWYRQSLGQGLEFLIYFQGNSAPDKSGLPSDRFSAERTGGSVSTLTIQRTQQEDSAVYLCASSLDGGGYTFGSGTRLTVV.

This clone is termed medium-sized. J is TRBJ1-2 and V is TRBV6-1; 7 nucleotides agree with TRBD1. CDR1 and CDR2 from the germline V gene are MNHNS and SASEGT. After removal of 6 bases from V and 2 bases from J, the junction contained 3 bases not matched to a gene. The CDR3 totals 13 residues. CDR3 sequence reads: CASRSTGNYGYTF. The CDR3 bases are TGTGCCAGCAGATCGACAGGGAACTATGGCTACACCTTC.

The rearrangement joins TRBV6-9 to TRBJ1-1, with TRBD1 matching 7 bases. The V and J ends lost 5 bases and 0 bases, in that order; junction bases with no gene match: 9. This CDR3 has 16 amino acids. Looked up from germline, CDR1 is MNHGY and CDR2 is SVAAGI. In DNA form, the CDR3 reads TGTGCCAGCAGTCCCCGGGACAGATTAATGAACACTGAAGCTTTCTTT. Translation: CASSPRDRLMNTEAFF.

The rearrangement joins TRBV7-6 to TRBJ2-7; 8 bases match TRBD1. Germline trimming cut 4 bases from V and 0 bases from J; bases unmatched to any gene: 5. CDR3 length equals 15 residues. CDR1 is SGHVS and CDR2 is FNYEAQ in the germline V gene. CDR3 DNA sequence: TGTGCCAGCAGCTCGGGACAGGTCGGCTCCTACGAGCAGTACTTC. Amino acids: CASSSGQVGSYEQYF.

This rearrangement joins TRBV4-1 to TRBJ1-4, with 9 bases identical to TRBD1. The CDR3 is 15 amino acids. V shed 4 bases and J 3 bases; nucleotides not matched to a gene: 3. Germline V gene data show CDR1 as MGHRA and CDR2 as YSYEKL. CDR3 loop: CASSLYRGPNEKLFF. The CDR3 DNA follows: TGCGCCAGCAGCCTCTACAGGGGGCCTAATGAAAAACTGTTTTTT.

CDR3 nucleotides: TGTGCCAGCAGCTTAGACCTCTCCAGCTCCTACGAGCAGTACTTC. Translating it yields CASSLDLSSSYEQYF. The chain couples TRBV7-7 to TRBJ2-7; D remains unclear. Per germline, CDR1 SSHAT and CDR2 FNYEAQ (reference sequence). This CDR3 comprises 15 residues. V lost 1 base to trimming and J lost 0 bases, with 10 bases between them.

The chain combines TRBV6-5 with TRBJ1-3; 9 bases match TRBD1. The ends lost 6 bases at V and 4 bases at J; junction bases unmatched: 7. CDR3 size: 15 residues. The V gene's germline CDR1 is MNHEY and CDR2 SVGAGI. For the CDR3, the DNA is TGTGCCAGCAGGCCTAGGACAGGGGTCGGAAACACCATATATTTT. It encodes CASRPRTGVGNTIYF.

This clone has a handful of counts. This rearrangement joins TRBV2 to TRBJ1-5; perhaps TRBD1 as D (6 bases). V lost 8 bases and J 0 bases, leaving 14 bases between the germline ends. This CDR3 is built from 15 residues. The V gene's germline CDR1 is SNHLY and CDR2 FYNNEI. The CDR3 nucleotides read TGTGCCAGCGGACCCGGGACAAATAGCAATCAGCCCCAGCATTTT. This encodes CASGPGTNSNQPQHF.

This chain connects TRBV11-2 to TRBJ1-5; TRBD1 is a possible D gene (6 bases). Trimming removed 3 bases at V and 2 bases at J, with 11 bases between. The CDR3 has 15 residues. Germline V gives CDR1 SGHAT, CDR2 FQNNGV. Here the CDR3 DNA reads TGTGCCAGCAGCTTTACAGGGAATCGCAATCAGCCCCAGCATTTT. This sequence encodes CASSFTGNRNQPQHF.

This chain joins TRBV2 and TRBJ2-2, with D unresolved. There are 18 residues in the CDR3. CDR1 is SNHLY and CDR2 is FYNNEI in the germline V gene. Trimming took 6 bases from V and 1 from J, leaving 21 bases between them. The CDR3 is CASRVRAPGSGNTGELFF. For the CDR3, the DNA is TGTGCCAGCAGAGTACGAGCCCCCGGGTCGGGGAACACCGGGGAGCTGTTTTTT. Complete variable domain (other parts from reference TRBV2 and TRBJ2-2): EPEVTQTPSHQVTQMGQEVILRCVPISNHLYFYWYRQILGQKVEFLVSFYNNEISEKSEIFDDQFSVERPDGSNFTLKIRSTKLEDSAMYFCASRVRAPGSGNTGELFFGEGSRLTVL.

For the CDR3, the DNA is TGCGCCAGCAGCCAACGACAGGGGAGCGGTGAAAAACTGTTTTTT. This encodes CASSQRQGSGEKLFF. The chain uses TRBV4-1 and TRBJ1-4; 8 bases match TRBD1. The CDR3 has 15 amino acids. The germline CDR1 and CDR2 sequences are MGHRA and YSYEKL. The junction had 6 bases not matched to a gene; V was cut back by 2 bases and J by 7 bases.

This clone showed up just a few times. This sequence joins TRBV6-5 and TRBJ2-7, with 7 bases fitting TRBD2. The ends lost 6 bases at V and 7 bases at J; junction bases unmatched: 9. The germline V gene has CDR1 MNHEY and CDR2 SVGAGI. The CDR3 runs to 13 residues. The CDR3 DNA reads TGTGCCAGCAGGCTAGCGGCCCCGGGAGAGCAGTACTTC. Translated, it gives CASRLAAPGEQYF.

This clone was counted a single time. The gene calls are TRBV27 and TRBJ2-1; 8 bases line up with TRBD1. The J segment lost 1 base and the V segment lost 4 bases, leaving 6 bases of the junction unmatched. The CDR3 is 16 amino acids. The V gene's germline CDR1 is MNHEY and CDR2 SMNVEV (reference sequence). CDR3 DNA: TGTGCCAGCAGTTCCTACAGGGGGTTATCCTACAATGAGCAGTTCTTC. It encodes CASSSYRGLSYNEQFF.

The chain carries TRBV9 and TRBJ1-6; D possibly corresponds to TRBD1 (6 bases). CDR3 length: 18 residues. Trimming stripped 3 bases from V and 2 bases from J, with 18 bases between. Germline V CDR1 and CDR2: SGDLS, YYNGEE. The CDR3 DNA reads TGTGCCAGCAGCGGGTCGGGGGGCATAAACACCTATAATTCACCCCTCCACTTT. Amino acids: CASSGSGGINTYNSPLHF.

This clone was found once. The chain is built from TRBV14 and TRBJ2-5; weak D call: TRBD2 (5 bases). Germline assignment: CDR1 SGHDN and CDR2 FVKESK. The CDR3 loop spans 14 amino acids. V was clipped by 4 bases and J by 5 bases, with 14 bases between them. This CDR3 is CASSPGLAGETQYF. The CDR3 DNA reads TGTGCCAGCAGCCCCGGGCTAGCAGGCGAGACCCAGTACTTC.

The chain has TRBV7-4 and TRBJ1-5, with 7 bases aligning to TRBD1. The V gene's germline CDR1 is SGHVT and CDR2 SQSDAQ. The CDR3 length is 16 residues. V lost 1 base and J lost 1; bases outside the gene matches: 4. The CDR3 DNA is TGTGCCAGCAGCTTAGACAGGGGAAGGAGCAATCAGCCCCAGCATTTT. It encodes CASSLDRGRSNQPQHF.

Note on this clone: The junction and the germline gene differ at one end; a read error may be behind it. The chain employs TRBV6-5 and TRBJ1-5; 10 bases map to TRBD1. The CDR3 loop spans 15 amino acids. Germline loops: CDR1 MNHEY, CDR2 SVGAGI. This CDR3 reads CASSVPGQGYQPQHF. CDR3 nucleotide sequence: TGTGCCAGCAGCGTACCGGGACAGGGGTATCAACCCCAGCATTTT.

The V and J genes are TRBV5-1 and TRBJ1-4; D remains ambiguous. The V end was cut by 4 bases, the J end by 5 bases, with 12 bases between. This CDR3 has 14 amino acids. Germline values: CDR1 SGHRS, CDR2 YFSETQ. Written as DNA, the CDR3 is TGCGCCAGCAGCATCCGGACGGGGAATGAAAAACTGTTTTTT. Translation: CASSIRTGNEKLFF.

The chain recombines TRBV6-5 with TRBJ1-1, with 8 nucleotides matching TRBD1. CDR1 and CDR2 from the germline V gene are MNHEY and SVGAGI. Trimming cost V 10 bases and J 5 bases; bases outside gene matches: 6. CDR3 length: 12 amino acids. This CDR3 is CATRTGKTEAFF. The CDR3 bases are TGTGCCACTCGGACAGGGAAGACTGAAGCTTTCTTT.

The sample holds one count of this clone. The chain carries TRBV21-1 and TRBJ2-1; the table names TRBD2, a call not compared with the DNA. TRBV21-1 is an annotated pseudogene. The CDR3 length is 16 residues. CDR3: CASRGSSGGLFNEQFF. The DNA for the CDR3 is TGTGCCAGCAGAGGGAGTAGCGGGGGGTTATTCAATGAGCAGTTCTTC.

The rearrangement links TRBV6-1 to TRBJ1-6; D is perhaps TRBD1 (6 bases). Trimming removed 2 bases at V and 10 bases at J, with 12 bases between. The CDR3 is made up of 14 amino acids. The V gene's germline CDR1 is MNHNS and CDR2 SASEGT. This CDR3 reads CASSEIKGGSPLHF. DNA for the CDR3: TGTGCCAGCAGTGAAATAAAAGGGGGATCACCCCTCCACTTT.